What follows describes a single T cell receptor (beta chain). Other DNA sequences within the sample encode an identical CDR3. These data originate in a study of T cell responses to AZD1222 COVID-19 vaccine. CDR3 size: 14 residues. CDR1 is KGHSH and CDR2 is LQKENI in the germline V gene. Trimming took 3 bases from V and 5 from J, leaving 14 bases between them. Libraries were prepared by immunoSEQ multiplex PCR; TCRdb keeps only in-frame clonotypes and omits some of them. The sample consists of tens of thousands of clones, around nine tenths of them appearing once. The V and J genes are TRBV18 and TRBJ2-7; D is possibly TRBD1 or TRBD2 (5 bases each). The sequence was collected from an adult in good health. Sequencing used peripheral blood, obtained on day 0 of MenACWY control vaccination. CDR3 bases: TGTGCCAGCTCACCGCCCGGGACCCCCGACGAGCAGTACTTC. Residues: CASSPPGTPDEQYF.